This TCR beta chain was sequenced for a study of cytomegalovirus exposure and HLA in healthy donors. Study-level information: Within an early data release were roughly 83 million unique TCRs drawn from HLA-typed donors.

The sample holds one count of this clone. Its antigen is not known. The study, taken as a whole, reports: When the data were analyzed later, several of the most significant clusters appeared to be linked to common viral pathogens. In a later analysis, donors in an Asian-associated ancestry cluster reportedly had fewer N-insertions in productive TCRs than the cohort mean.

V lost 5 bases to trimming and J lost 5 bases, with 9 bases between them. From germline, CDR1 is MGHRA and CDR2 YSYEKL. CDR3 length: 12 residues. The PCR used 60 Vbeta and 13 Jbeta primers. Only in-frame clones appear in the TCRdb table, and some are missing; sequencing was by immunoSEQ multiplex PCR. The sample consists of about 200,000 clones, around 80% of them appearing once. This sequence was found in a man aged 40-55 years in good health and CMV-seronegative. Material: PBMCs. This chain links TRBV4-1 with TRBJ2-5, with no clear D. CDR3 DNA sequence: TGCGCCAGCAGCTCGCTCGGGGAGACCCAGTACTTC. Protein sequence: CASSSLGETQYF.